The rows below give T cell receptor beta chains drawn from one sample of a study of T cells in Graves' hyperthyroidism and ophthalmopathy. TCRdb ran MiXCR on the multiplex PCR reads and lists one entry per CDR3 protein. Among around 500,000 distinct CDR3 sequences listed, around 15% were seen once. Sequenced material: blood. The receptors here all came from a woman between 40 and 50 years old with Graves' hyperthyroidism. CDR3s include the opening cysteine and the closing phenylalanine or tryptophan. A D gene is named only where the DNA matches it firmly. Rows may omit the clone size; those that give it use once, few, many or a size class.

TGTGCCAGCAGTGAGAAGGGCCGTTTTGAGAATTCACCCCTCCACTTT	CASSEKGRFENSPLHF	16	NA	TRBJ1-6	TRBV25-1	few
TGTGCCAGCCCCAGGGTGGGAAGCTCCTACGAGCAGTACTTC	CASPRVGSSYEQYF	14	NA	TRBJ2-7	TRBV2	few
TGCAGTGCTAGACTAGGAGTGGGGCGAGATCAGCCCCAGCATTTT	CSARLGVGRDQPQHF	15	NA	TRBJ1-5	TRBV20-1	many
TGTGCCAGCAGTACAGGACAGGGGAATGTCCAGCCCCAGCATTTT	CASSTGQGNVQPQHF	15	TRBD1	TRBJ1-5	TRBV28	many
TGTGCCAGCAGCGTAGATAGACCGAGCACCGGGGAGCTGTTTTTT	CASSVDRPSTGELFF	15	NA	TRBJ2-2	TRBV7-2	many
TGCGCCAGCAGCTTTCTTCTGACGGCTAAGATCCGCAATCAGCCCCAGCATTTT	CASSFLLTAKIRNQPQHF	18	NA	TRBJ1-5	TRBV5-1	many
TGTGCTAGTGGTTTGATGGCCCTCAGGGGAGGTATCCACGAGCAGTACTTC	CASGLMALRGGIHEQYF	17	NA	TRBJ2-7	TRBV12-5	few
TGCAGCGTTCAACAAGGGACAGGGGGGAAGGGCTACACCTTC	CSVQQGTGGKGYTF	14	TRBD1	TRBJ1-2	TRBV29-1	few
TGCAGTGCTAGGAACAGGGGGCAATCGTCAGAGACCCAGTACTTC	CSARNRGQSSETQYF	15	TRBD1	TRBJ2-5	TRBV20-1	many
TGTGCCAGCAGCCAAGGTCCCGGGAGGCAGTACGAGCAGTACTTC	CASSQGPGRQYEQYF	15	TRBD2	TRBJ2-7	TRBV3-1	many
TGTGCCAGCAGCTCGGACGGGGTGAGGGAGCAGTACTTC	CASSSDGVREQYF	13	NA	TRBJ2-7	TRBV11-2	many
TGTGCCAGCAGTTTTCGGACAGGGGGACAACATGGCTACACCTTC	CASSFRTGGQHGYTF	15	TRBD1	TRBJ1-2	TRBV28	few
TGCAGCGTTGAAGATTCTCTAGCGGGTCACCAAGAGACCCAGTACTTC	CSVEDSLAGHQETQYF	16	TRBD2	TRBJ2-5	TRBV29-1	many
TGTGCCAGCAGCGTCCTGGGCGAAAACACCGGGGAGCTGTTTTTT	CASSVLGENTGELFF	15	NA	TRBJ2-2	TRBV7-9	many
TGTGCCAGTAGTATGGGACAGGGGGCTAACGAGCAGTACTTC	CASSMGQGANEQYF	14	TRBD1	TRBJ2-7	TRBV19	many
TGTGCCAGCAGCGTAGATACTGCCGGAAACACCATATATTTT	CASSVDTAGNTIYF	14	NA	TRBJ1-3	TRBV9	NA
TGTGCCAGCAGCCAACGCCCCAGGACAGGGTTCACCTATAATTCACCCCTCCACTTT	CASSQRPRTGFTYNSPLHF	19	TRBD1	TRBJ1-6	TRBV3-1	few
TGCAGTGCCCTCAGCGTAATAGCGGGAAGCTACGAGCAGTACTTC	CSALSVIAGSYEQYF	15	TRBD2	TRBJ2-7	TRBV20-1	many
TGCAGTGCTAGAGATCCGGGAGCGGGAGGGGTCTACGAGCAGTACTTC	CSARDPGAGGVYEQYF	16	TRBD2	TRBJ2-7	TRBV20-1	many
TGTGCCAGCAGCTTAGAAGACAGGGAAGCCTATGGCTACACCTTC	CASSLEDREAYGYTF	15	TRBD1	TRBJ1-2	TRBV7-9	once
TGCAGTGCTAGTCGTGGGGGCTCCACTGAAGCTTTCTTT	CSASRGGSTEAFF	13	NA	TRBJ1-1	TRBV20-1	many
TGTGCCAGCAACCAAGATTATAGCAATCAGCCCCAGCATTTT	CASNQDYSNQPQHF	14	NA	TRBJ1-5	TRBV3-1	NA
TGTGCCAGCGCCCAGGGGGACAAAAACATTCAGTACTTC	CASAQGDKNIQYF	13	TRBD1	TRBJ2-4	TRBV10-3	once
TGTGCCAGCCTCCGAGGACTAGCGGGAAAGACAGATACGCAGTATTTT	CASLRGLAGKTDTQYF	16	TRBD2	TRBJ2-3	TRBV2	many
TGTGCCAGCAGCTTAGGACTAGCGAGCACAGATACGCAGTATTTT	CASSLGLASTDTQYF	15	TRBD2	TRBJ2-3	TRBV7-3	many
TGCAGCGCCCGCGGACTAGCGGGAGGCAACTCCTACAATGAGCAGTTCTTC	CSARGLAGGNSYNEQFF	17	TRBD2	TRBJ2-1	TRBV29-1	many
TGTGCCAGCAGTGAATCTGAGCCCTGGGTCGTTCAAGATCAGCCCCAGCATTTT	CASSESEPWVVQDQPQHF	18	NA	TRBJ1-5	TRBV6-1	many
TGTGCCAGCAGCTTGAGGGGTAACTCTGGAAACACCATATATTTT	CASSLRGNSGNTIYF	15	NA	TRBJ1-3	TRBV5-6	few
TGTGCCAGCCGCGAGAGCTCCTACAATGAGCAGTTCTTC	CASRESSYNEQFF	13	NA	TRBJ2-1	TRBV18	many
TGTGCCTGGACAGGGGCGCGCACCTACGAGCAGTACTTC	CAWTGARTYEQYF	13	NA	TRBJ2-7	TRBV30	NA
TGTGCCAGCAGGCCAGGACTACAGGGGAACACAGAGACCCAGTACTTC	CASRPGLQGNTETQYF	16	NA	TRBJ2-5	TRBV28	NA
TGCAGTGCACCCGCCGGGACAGCAATATGGCTCGACACCTTC	CSAPAGTAIWLDTF	14	TRBD1	TRBJ1-2	TRBV20-1	many
TGTGCCAGCAGCTCACCCCGGACAGGGGGCATGAACACTGAAGCTTTCTTT	CASSSPRTGGMNTEAFF	17	TRBD1	TRBJ1-1	TRBV11-2	NA
TGTGCCTGGCAAAAGAGGGGGGCGAAGAACACTGAAGCTTTCTTT	CAWQKRGAKNTEAFF	15	NA	TRBJ1-1	TRBV30	many
TGTGCCAGTAGTCCAACCCACACAGGGATGGTTCAGCCCCAGCATTTT	CASSPTHTGMVQPQHF	16	NA	TRBJ1-5	TRBV19	few
TGTGCCAGCAGGGAAGGGGGTAGCAATCAGCCCCAGCATTTT	CASREGGSNQPQHF	14	NA	TRBJ1-5	TRBV6-1	many
TGTGCCAGCAGTACGACTAGCGGGTACTACGAGCAGTACTTC	CASSTTSGYYEQYF	14	TRBD2	TRBJ2-7	TRBV6-2/TRBV6-3	NA
TGCAGTGCTCCGGGTCCCGGGGAGCTGTTTTTT	CSAPGPGELFF	11	NA	TRBJ2-2	TRBV20-1	NA
TGTGCCAGCGGACAGGCTAGTTTACAGCCCCAGCATTTT	CASGQASLQPQHF	13	TRBD1	TRBJ1-5	TRBV28	many
TGTGCCAGCAGCCCAAGTCCGGGACAGGGAGCGGTTGAAGCTTTCTTT	CASSPSPGQGAVEAFF	16	TRBD1	TRBJ1-1	TRBV3-1	NA
TGCGCCAGCACCGATACCGTGGCAGATGAAGCTTTCTTT	CASTDTVADEAFF	13	NA	TRBJ1-1	TRBV5-1	many
TGTGCCAGCAGGAAACTAGCGGGAAAGGTAACAGATACGCAGTATTTT	CASRKLAGKVTDTQYF	16	TRBD2	TRBJ2-3	TRBV27	few
TGCAGTGCTATACAAGATGCAGGGAGATGGAACACCATATATTTT	CSAIQDAGRWNTIYF	15	NA	TRBJ1-3	TRBV20-1	NA
TGTGCCAGCAGCTCCGGGGTAGAAGAGACCCAGTACTTC	CASSSGVEETQYF	13	NA	TRBJ2-5	TRBV7-3	many
TGCAGTTATTTCTTGGTGGGTGGCGACAATGAGCAGTTCTTC	CSYFLVGGDNEQFF	14	NA	TRBJ2-1	TRBV20-1	many
TGCAGTGCTAGAGAAAGGGATTGGAACACTGAAGCTTTCTTT	CSARERDWNTEAFF	14	NA	TRBJ1-1	TRBV20-1	few
TGCGCCAGCAGCGTAGACACCGGGACAGGGGGTTATCAAGAGACCCAGTACTTC	CASSVDTGTGGYQETQYF	18	TRBD1	TRBJ2-5	TRBV5-1	NA
TGCGCCAGCAGCCTCAAAATGGACACTGAAGCTTTCTTT	CASSLKMDTEAFF	13	NA	TRBJ1-1	TRBV10-1	few
TGTGCCAGCAGCCAAATCGTCTCCCTAGGTATAACTAATGAAAAACTGTTTTTT	CASSQIVSLGITNEKLFF	18	NA	TRBJ1-4	TRBV14	few
TGTGCCATCAGTGAGTCGAGACAGAACTATGGCTACACCTTC	CAISESRQNYGYTF	14	NA	TRBJ1-2	TRBV10-3	few
TGTGCCATCAGTGAGTCCAGGAGACTGGACTCCTACAATGAGCAGTTCTTC	CAISESRRLDSYNEQFF	17	NA	TRBJ2-1	TRBV10-3	few
TGTGCCAGCAGTTCCACGTTGAGCTCTGGAAACACCATATATTTT	CASSSTLSSGNTIYF	15	NA	TRBJ1-3	TRBV6-1	few
TGTGCCAGCAGACCCCAGGCAGGTGGCTCTGGGGCCAACGTCCTGACTTTC	CASRPQAGGSGANVLTF	17	NA	TRBJ2-6	TRBV27	NA
TGCGCCAGCAGCTTGGTCGGAGCTAGGACAGATACGCAGTATTTT	CASSLVGARTDTQYF	15	NA	TRBJ2-3	TRBV5-1	few
TGCAGTGCTAGCCCCAGGGGGCGCATTACTGAAGCTTTCTTT	CSASPRGRITEAFF	14	TRBD1	TRBJ1-1	TRBV20-1	many
TGTGCCAGCAGCCAACTTGGGACAGGGAACACTGAAGCTTTCTTT	CASSQLGTGNTEAFF	15	TRBD1	TRBJ1-1	TRBV3-1	many
TGTGCCAGCAGCCCGAACGGGGGAATAACTTTCTTT	CASSPNGGITFF	12	NA	TRBJ1-1	TRBV3-1	many
TGCAGTGCTAGAGAGTCGGGGGTAGATACGCAGTATTTT	CSARESGVDTQYF	13	NA	TRBJ2-3	TRBV20-1	many
TGTGCCAGCAGCGCCGGGGGTGTCGGTGGCTACACCTTC	CASSAGGVGGYTF	13	NA	TRBJ1-2	TRBV5-8	few
TGCAGTGCTAGCGGGAGGGCCGGCAATGAGCAGTTCTTC	CSASGRAGNEQFF	13	TRBD2	TRBJ2-1	TRBV20-1	many